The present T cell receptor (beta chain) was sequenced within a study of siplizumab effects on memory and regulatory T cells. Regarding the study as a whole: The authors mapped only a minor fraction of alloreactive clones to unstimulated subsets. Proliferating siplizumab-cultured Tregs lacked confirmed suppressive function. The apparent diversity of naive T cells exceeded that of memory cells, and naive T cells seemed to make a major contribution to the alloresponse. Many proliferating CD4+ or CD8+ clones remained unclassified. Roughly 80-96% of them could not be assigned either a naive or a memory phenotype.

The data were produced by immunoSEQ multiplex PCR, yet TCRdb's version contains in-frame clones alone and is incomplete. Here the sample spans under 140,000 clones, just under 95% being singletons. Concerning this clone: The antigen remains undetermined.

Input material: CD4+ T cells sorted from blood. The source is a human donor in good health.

The CDR3 spells CASSFHSGVGELFF. CDR3 DNA: TGTGCCAGCAGCTTTCACTCAGGGGTCGGGGAGCTGTTTTTT. V gene TRBV5-4 combines with J gene TRBJ2-2; D may be TRBD1 (6 bases). Trimming took off 2 bases at V and 7 bases at J, with 12 bases between the two ends. This CDR3 region has 14 residues. CDR1 and CDR2 (germline): SGHNT, YYREEE (reference sequence). Filled out from reference TRBV5-4 and TRBJ2-2, the complete variable domain reads ETGVTQSPTHLIKTRGQQVTLRCSSQSGHNTVSWYQQALGQGPQFIFQYYREEENGRGNFPPRFSGLQFPNYSSELNVNALELDDSALYLCASSFHSGVGELFFGEGSRLTVL.